This T cell receptor beta chain was identified in a study of a mutant IDH1 vaccine in newly diagnosed glioma. In the study overall: With temozolomide cycles, or 4-6 weeks after radiotherapy alone, vaccination was started. A roughly 62% male, approximately 38% female split and a mean age of around 37 years characterized treated patients.

TCRdb's table, derived via immunoSEQ multiplex PCR, lists solely in-frame clones and lacks some. The repertoire holds around 53,000 clones, roughly 90% seen once, with around 2.2% in the top ten. Per germline, CDR1 MNHEY and CDR2 SMNVEV (reference sequence). The junction had 1 base not matched to a gene; V was cut back by 2 bases and J by 3 bases. The CDR3 consists of 13 residues. Time point reported: week 11, during vaccination. The study gave 300 ug of mutant IDH1 20-mer peptide per vaccine dose, with topical imiquimod. Concerning this clone: The antigen is unknown.

Specimen: PBMCs, collected from a glioma patient whose treatment included an IDH1 peptide vaccine. The rearrangement uses TRBV27 and TRBJ2-7; 7 bases line up with TRBD2. The source of this sequence is a middle-aged man with glioma. The CDR3 here is CASSLSGNYEQYF. CDR3 DNA: TGTGCCAGCAGTTTAAGCGGGAACTACGAGCAGTACTTC.